Below, 11 T cell receptor beta chains from the same sample are listed, as sequenced in a study of T-cell memory formation after mild COVID-19. Each CDR3 protein gets one entry after TCRdb re-called the 5' RACE reads with MiXCR. The sample records almost 350,000 distinct CDR3 sequences, 20% to 25% being singletons. The sequenced sample was PBMCs or a T cell subset sorted from them (not recorded which). Receptor source: a man aged 18 to 35 who had mild COVID-19 (a few samples of this study predate the infection). Cell type and time point are not known.

V gene TRBV6-2 or TRBV6-3 combines with J gene TRBJ1-5; the D gene is possibly TRBD1 (6 bases). Germline V gene sequence: CDR1 MNHEY, CDR2 SVGEGT. V lost 4 bases to trimming and J lost 2 bases, with 15 bases between them. The CDR3 sequence is 16 residues long. This CDR3 reads CASSSSQGGGNQPQHF. In DNA form, the CDR3 reads TGTGCCAGCAGTTCATCACAGGGCGGCGGCAATCAGCCCCAGCATTTT.

This clonotype was counted between two and nine times. The chain is built from TRBV18 and TRBJ2-7, with 7 bases aligning to TRBD2. Germline values: CDR1 KGHSH, CDR2 LQKENI. The CDR3 is 19 residues long. V dropped 3 bases and J dropped 3; count of bases not matched to a gene: 20. The CDR3 reads CASSPGVAHGRGSIYEQYF. CDR3 nucleotides: TGTGCCAGCTCACCCGGCGTCGCTCACGGGCGGGGGTCAATCTACGAGCAGTACTTC.

V usage is TRBV2 and J usage is TRBJ2-3, with 10 bases aligning to TRBD2. From germline, CDR1 is SNHLY and CDR2 FYNNEI. Losses at the gene ends were 7 bases for V and 2 bases for J; bases not matched to a gene: 12. The CDR3 loop spans 17 amino acids. The chain's CDR3 is CASTATSGGVYTDTQYF. The DNA for the CDR3 is TGTGCCAGCACGGCGACGAGCGGGGGGGTTTACACAGATACGCAGTATTTT.

V usage is TRBV7-9 and J usage is TRBJ1-1; D is perhaps TRBD1 (5 bases). CDR3 length: 15 amino acids. Trimming removed 3 bases from V and 6 bases from J, with 17 bases in between. Germline V lookup: CDR1 SEHNR, CDR2 FQNEAQ (reference sequence). CDR3 bases: TGTGCCAGCAGCTTCCGGGACGGCACAGACGCTGAAGCTTTCTTT. It yields the protein CASSFRDGTDAEAFF.

This rearrangement joins TRBV7-9 to TRBJ2-7; D uncertain. V was trimmed by 5 bases and J by 4 bases, leaving 6 bases between them. The CDR3 consists of 11 residues. From germline, CDR1 is SEHNR and CDR2 FQNEAQ (reference sequence). For the CDR3, the DNA is TGTGCCAGCAGCCCTTTATACGAGCAGTACGTC. This encodes CASSPLYEQYV.

Only a few counts were recorded for this clonotype. The V and J genes are TRBV6-6 and TRBJ1-1; no firm D call. There are 14 residues in the CDR3. CDR1 is MNHNY and CDR2 is SVGAGI in the germline V gene (reference sequence). Trimming stripped 0 bases from V and 8 bases from J, with 13 bases between. The CDR3 DNA is TGTGCCAGCAGTTACTCGGAGCGGCGAATGGAAGCTTTCTTT. Translating it yields CASSYSERRMEAFF.

This clonotype was recorded a few times. The V call is TRBV7-9, the J call TRBJ1-4; 7 bases map to TRBD1. V dropped 7 bases and J dropped 8; count of bases not matched to a gene: 4. The CDR3 loop spans 12 amino acids. Germline V gene sequence: CDR1 SEHNR, CDR2 FQNEAQ (reference sequence). The CDR3 reads CASMTGREKLFF. In nucleotides, the CDR3 is TGTGCCAGCATGACAGGGCGGGAAAAACTGTTTTTT.

The sample holds many counts of this clonotype. The V and J genes are TRBV12-3 or TRBV12-4 and TRBJ2-3; weak D call: TRBD2 (6 bases). This CDR3 region has 15 residues. Trimming took off 1 base at V and 2 bases at J, with 10 bases between the two ends. The CDR3 loop is CASSLERVPTDTQYF. The DNA of the CDR3 is TGTGCCAGCAGTTTAGAGCGGGTACCCACAGATACGCAGTATTTT.

This clonotype was seen more than once but under ten times. The chain links TRBV12-3 or TRBV12-4 to TRBJ2-1; weak D call: TRBD2 (5 bases). The CDR3 is made up of 12 amino acids. The V and J ends lost 5 bases and 13 bases respectively, with 15 bases between them. CDR3 sequence (DNA): TGTGCCAGCAGTCCTCCCCGGGGTTCCCAGTTCTTC. It translates to CASSPPRGSQFF.

The chain carries TRBV7-9 and TRBJ1-2; TRBD1 aligns across 9 bases. V shed 4 bases and J 6 bases; nucleotides not matched to a gene: 3. Germline V gene data show CDR1 as SEHNR and CDR2 as FQNEAQ (reference sequence). CDR3 length: 13 residues. The CDR3 protein is CASSSRQGDGYTF. The CDR3 bases are TGTGCCAGCAGCTCGCGACAGGGGGATGGCTACACCTTC.

The J gene is TRBJ2-3, the V gene TRBV4-3; D is tentatively TRBD1 or TRBD2 (5 bases each). Trimming stripped 0 bases from V and 2 bases from J, with 9 bases between. The CDR3 has 15 residues. Germline loops: CDR1 LGHNA, CDR2 YSLEER. In nucleotides, the CDR3 is TGCGCCAGCAGCCAAGAGAGGGGACCCACAGATACGCAGTATTTT. Protein: CASSQERGPTDTQYF.